This TCR beta chain was captured in a study of cytomegalovirus exposure and HLA in healthy donors. Points from the study as a whole: HLA alleles were associated with around 17,000 TCR beta sequences in a later analysis at 0.05 false discovery rate.

This PCR relied on a set of 60 Vbeta primers and 13 Jbeta primers. Only in-frame clones appear in the TCRdb table, and some are missing; sequencing was by immunoSEQ multiplex PCR. The sample includes nearly 110,000 clones, 71% seen only once; the top ten take less than 3%. CDR3 length: 14 amino acids. Germline loops: CDR1 MNHEY, CDR2 SVGAGI. The V gene end was trimmed by 2 bases and the J gene end by 6 bases; junction bases not matched to a gene: 2. About this clone itself: Its matching antigen is unknown.

Material: PBMCs. The rearrangement links TRBV6-5 to TRBJ2-1; 9 bases match TRBD2. The source of this sequence is a female donor in good health and CMV-seronegative. CDR3 sequence: CASSYARGGNEQFF. CDR3 in DNA: TGTGCCAGCAGTTACGCGCGGGGGGGCAATGAGCAGTTCTTC.